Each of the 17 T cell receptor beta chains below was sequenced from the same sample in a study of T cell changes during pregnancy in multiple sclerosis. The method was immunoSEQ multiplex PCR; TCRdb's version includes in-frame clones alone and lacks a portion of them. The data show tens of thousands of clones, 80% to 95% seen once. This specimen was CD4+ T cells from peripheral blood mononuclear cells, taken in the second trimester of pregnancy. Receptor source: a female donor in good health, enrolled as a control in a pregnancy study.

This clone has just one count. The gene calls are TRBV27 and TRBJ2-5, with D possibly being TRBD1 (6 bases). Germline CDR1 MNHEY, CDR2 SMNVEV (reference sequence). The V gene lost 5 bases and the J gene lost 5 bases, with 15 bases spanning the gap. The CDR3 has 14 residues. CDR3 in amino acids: CASSGQGLGETQYF. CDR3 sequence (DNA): TGTGCCAGCAGTGGCCAGGGGCTCGGGGAGACCCAGTACTTC.

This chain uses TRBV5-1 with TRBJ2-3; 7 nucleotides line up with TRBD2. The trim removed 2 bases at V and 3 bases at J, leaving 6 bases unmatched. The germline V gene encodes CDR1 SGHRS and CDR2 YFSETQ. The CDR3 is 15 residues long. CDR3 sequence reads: CASSFGLVWTDTQYF. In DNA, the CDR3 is TGCGCCAGCAGCTTCGGACTAGTCTGGACAGATACGCAGTATTTT.

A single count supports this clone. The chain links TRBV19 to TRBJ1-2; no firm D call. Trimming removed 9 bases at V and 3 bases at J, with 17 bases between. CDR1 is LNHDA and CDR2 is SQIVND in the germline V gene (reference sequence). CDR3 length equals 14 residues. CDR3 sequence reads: CASKNLEGDYGYTF. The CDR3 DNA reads TGTGCCAGCAAAAATTTAGAGGGTGACTATGGCTACACCTTC.

DNA of the CDR3: TGTGCCAGCAGCTTGGTTGGCGGGGTCTCTGAAGCTTTCTTT. The encoded protein is CASSLVGGVSEAFF. V usage is TRBV5-4 and J usage is TRBJ1-1; unclear D gene. V was shortened by 0 bases and J by 6 bases, with 12 bases between the two germline ends. Germline loops: CDR1 SGHNT, CDR2 YYREEE (reference sequence). This CDR3 is built from 14 residues.

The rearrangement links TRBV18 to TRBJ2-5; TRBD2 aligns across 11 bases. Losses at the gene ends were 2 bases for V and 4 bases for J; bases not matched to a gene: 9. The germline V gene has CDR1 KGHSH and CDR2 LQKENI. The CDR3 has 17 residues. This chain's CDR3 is CASSPSLAGGGRETQYF. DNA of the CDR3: TGTGCCAGCTCACCATCGCTAGCGGGAGGAGGGCGAGAGACCCAGTACTTC.

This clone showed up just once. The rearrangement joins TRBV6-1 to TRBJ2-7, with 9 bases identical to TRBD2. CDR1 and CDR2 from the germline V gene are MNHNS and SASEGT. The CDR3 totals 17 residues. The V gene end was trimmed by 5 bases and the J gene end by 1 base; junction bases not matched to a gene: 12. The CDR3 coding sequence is TGTGCCAGCAGTAAAGGACTAGCGCTAATCTCATCCTACGAGCAGTACTTC. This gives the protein CASSKGLALISSYEQYF.

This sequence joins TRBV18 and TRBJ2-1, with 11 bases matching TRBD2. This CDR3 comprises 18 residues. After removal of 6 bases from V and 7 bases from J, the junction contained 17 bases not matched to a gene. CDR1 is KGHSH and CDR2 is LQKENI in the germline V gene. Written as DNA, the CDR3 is TGTGCCAGCTCTCCCCAAAACTCCGGGACTAGCGGAAGTAATGAGCAGTTCTTC. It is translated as CASSPQNSGTSGSNEQFF.

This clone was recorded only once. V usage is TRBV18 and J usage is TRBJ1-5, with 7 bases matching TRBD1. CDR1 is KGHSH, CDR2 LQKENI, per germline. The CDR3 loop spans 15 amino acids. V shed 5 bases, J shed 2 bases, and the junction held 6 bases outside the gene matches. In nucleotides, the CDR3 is TGTGCCAGCTCAGTTGGGGGACAGCGCAATCAGCCCCAGCATTTT. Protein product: CASSVGGQRNQPQHF.

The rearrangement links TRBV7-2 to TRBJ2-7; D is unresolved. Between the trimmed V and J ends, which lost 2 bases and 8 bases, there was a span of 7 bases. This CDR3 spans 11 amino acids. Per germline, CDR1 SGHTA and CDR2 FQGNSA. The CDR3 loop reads CASSLSLQQYF. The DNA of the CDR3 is TGTGCCAGCAGCTTAAGCCTCCAGCAGTACTTC.

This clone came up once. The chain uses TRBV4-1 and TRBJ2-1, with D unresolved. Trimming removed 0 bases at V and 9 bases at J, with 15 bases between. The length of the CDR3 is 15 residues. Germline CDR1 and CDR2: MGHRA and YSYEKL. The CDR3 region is CASSQDRTVLVEQFF. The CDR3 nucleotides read TGCGCCAGCAGCCAAGATCGAACAGTCTTGGTTGAGCAGTTCTTC.

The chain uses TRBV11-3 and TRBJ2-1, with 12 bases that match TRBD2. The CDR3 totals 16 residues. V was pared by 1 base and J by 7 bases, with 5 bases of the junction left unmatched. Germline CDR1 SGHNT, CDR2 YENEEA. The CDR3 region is CASSLGLAGVRNEQFF. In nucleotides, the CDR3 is TGTGCCAGCAGCTTAGGACTAGCGGGAGTAAGGAATGAGCAGTTCTTC.

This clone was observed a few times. The CDR3 nucleotides read TGTGCCAGCAGCCAAGATCTTCACAGAGTGAACACTGAAGCTTTCTTT. It codes for CASSQDLHRVNTEAFF. The V gene is TRBV4-2, the J gene TRBJ1-1; no firm D call. Germline CDR1 reads LGHNA; CDR2 reads YNFKEQ. Trimming removed 0 bases at V and 0 bases at J, with 11 bases between. The CDR3 extends over 16 amino acids.

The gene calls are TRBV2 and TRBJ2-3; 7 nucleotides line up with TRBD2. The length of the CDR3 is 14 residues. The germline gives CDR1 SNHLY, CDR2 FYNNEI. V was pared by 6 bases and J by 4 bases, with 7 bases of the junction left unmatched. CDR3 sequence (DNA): TGTGCCAGCAGCTCCACTAGCGTGGCAGATACGCAGTATTTT. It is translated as CASSSTSVADTQYF.

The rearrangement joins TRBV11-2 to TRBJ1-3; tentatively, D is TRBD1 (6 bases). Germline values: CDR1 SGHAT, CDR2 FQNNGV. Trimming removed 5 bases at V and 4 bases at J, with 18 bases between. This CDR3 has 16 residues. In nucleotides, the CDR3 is TGTGCCAGCAGCCCTCCCGTGGGGGCGAAGGGAAACACCATATATTTT. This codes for CASSPPVGAKGNTIYF.

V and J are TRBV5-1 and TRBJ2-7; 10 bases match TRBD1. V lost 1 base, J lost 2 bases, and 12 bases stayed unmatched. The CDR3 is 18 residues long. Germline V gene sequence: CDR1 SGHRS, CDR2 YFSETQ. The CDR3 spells CASSLRTGGTLPTYEQYF. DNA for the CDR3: TGCGCCAGCAGCTTGAGGACAGGGGGTACTCTCCCAACCTACGAGCAGTACTTC.

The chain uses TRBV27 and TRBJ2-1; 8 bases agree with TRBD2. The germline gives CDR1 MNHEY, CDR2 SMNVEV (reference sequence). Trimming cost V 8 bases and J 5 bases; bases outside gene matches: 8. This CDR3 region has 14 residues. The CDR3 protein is CASSRAGANNEQFF. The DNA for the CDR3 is TGTGCCAGCTCACGAGCGGGAGCCAACAATGAGCAGTTCTTC.

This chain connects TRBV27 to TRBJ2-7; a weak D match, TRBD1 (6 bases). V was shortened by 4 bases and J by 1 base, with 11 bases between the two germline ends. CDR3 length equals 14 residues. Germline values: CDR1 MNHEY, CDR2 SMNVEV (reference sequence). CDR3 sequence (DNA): TGTGCCAGCAGTTCCTACAGGGAATCCTACGAGCAGTACTTC. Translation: CASSSYRESYEQYF.